The 6 T cell receptor beta chains presented below share a single source sample, sequenced in a study of graft-versus-host responses after intestinal transplantation. The antigens for these receptors are not known. The table came from immunoSEQ multiplex PCR; TCRdb's copy has only in-frame clones and leaves some out. The sample shows roughly 64,000 clones, 90% of them seen only once. The material was unstimulated CD8+ T cells sorted from spleen or lymph node cells, obtained before transplant. These receptors were taken from a human donor who was the organ donor for an intestinal transplant.

The CDR3 loop reads CASSLVLRENDYEQYF. The DNA of the CDR3 is TGTGCCAGCAGCTTAGTCCTCCGGGAGAACGACTACGAGCAGTACTTC. This sequence joins TRBV7-9 and TRBJ2-7; possible D gene TRBD2, 6 bases. CDR3 length: 16 amino acids. V was pared by 1 base and J by 3 bases, with 16 bases between. Germline V lookup: CDR1 SEHNR, CDR2 FQNEAQ (reference sequence).

V and J are TRBV9 and TRBJ2-1; D is possibly TRBD1 (6 bases). The V gene lost 0 bases and the J gene lost 10 bases, with 17 bases spanning the gap. Germline-derived CDR1 and CDR2 are SGDLS and YYNGEE. The CDR3 is 15 amino acids. The CDR3 reads CASSVVGGDGEEQFF. CDR3 coding DNA: TGTGCCAGCAGCGTAGTTGGGGGCGACGGGGAGGAGCAGTTCTTC.

CDR3 residues: CASKLGGIPYEQYF. CDR3 coding DNA: TGTGCCAGCAAATTAGGCGGGATCCCCTACGAGCAGTACTTC. The chain is built from TRBV27 and TRBJ2-7; D is possibly TRBD2 (6 bases). Germline-derived CDR1 and CDR2 are MNHEY and SMNVEV (reference sequence). The V end lost 7 bases, the J end lost 2 bases, and 15 bases lay between the germline ends. The CDR3 has 14 residues.

This chain uses TRBV27 with TRBJ1-4; maybe TRBD1 (5 bases). The CDR3 runs 20 residues. Trimming removed 5 bases at V and 0 bases at J, with 25 bases between. The germline V gene encodes CDR1 MNHEY and CDR2 SMNVEV (reference sequence). CDR3 sequence (DNA): TGTGCCAGCAGTCCAACCCATCCGTACGGGGGGTATGCAACTAATGAAAAACTGTTTTTT. Residues: CASSPTHPYGGYATNEKLFF.

There are a few counts of this clone. The rearrangement uses TRBV21-1 and TRBJ1-4; TRBD1 is the table's D call and was not checked against the DNA. TRBV21-1 is a recognized pseudogene. The CDR3 has 8 residues. The CDR3, as DNA: TGTGCCAGCAGCAAAGGACACTTT. It specifies CASSKGHF.

The chain uses TRBV5-1 and TRBJ1-5, with 7 positions matching TRBD1. V gave up 3 bases and J gave up 6 bases; unmatched junction bases: 9. The CDR3 spans 15 residues. The germline CDR1 and CDR2 sequences are SGHRS and YFSETQ. In nucleotides, the CDR3 is TGCGCCAGCAGCTACCCCTACAGGGGAGGTCAGCCCCAGCATTTT. Translating it yields CASSYPYRGGQPQHF. Complete variable domain (other parts from reference TRBV5-1 and TRBJ1-5): KAGVTQTPRYLIKTRGQQVTLSCSPISGHRSVSWYQQTPGQGLQFLFEYFSETQRNKGNFPGRFSGRQFSNSRSEMNVSTLELGDSALYLCASSYPYRGGQPQHFGDGTRLSIL.